The text below deals with one T cell receptor beta chain. Under the authors' procedure: For nucleated cells, counts were estimated from reference gene primer amplification. Clones were read by immunoSEQ multiplex PCR, and TCRdb kept only the in-frame ones, dropping some. V, J and clone size reflect that table, while D and trimming were determined from the DNA. In the table there are around 90,000 clones, 75% to 90% of which are singletons. This sample stems from a study of blood T cell repertoires in COVID-19. Study-wide background: COVID-19 samples collected from the United States, Italy and Spain covered acute and convalescent phases. From T cells, B-cell-depleted T cells, or PBMCs came the material, which was cDNA or gDNA.

The CDR3 has 15 residues. Germline values: CDR1 LGHDT, CDR2 YNNKEL (reference sequence). V shed 7 bases, J shed 3 bases, and the junction held 10 bases outside the gene matches. The clonotype comes from a human donor in a cohort sampled during active COVID-19. The sequenced sample consisted of peripheral blood. The chain combines TRBV3-1 (or the pseudogene TRBV3-2) with TRBJ1-1; 8 bases align to TRBD1. CDR3 in amino acids: CASTIYRGGDTEAFF. For the CDR3, the DNA is TGTGCCAGCACTATTTACAGGGGGGGGGACACTGAAGCTTTCTTT.